The TCR beta chain under discussion was sequenced for a study of CD8+ T cells in alopecia areata. Study summary: Tofacitinib ran for 6 to 18 months before 6 months off drug.

This clone was picked up a small number of times. The CDR3 runs to 15 residues. With V trimmed by 6 bases and J by 5 bases, 12 bases remained unmatched. The germline V gene has CDR1 MNHEY and CDR2 SMNVEV (reference sequence). Following extraction, RNA underwent reverse transcription to cDNA, which served as the sequencing template. Measured with immunoSEQ multiplex PCR; TCRdb has only the in-frame clones, and not every one. The sample contains approximately 150,000 clones, approximately 50% of which appear only once. PBMC-derived CD4+ and CD8+ T cells were sorted. The receptor was isolated from a human donor with alopecia areata. This chain connects TRBV27 to TRBJ2-5; 7 bases are shared with TRBD1. The sequenced sample was CD4+ T cells sorted from blood, obtained at week 0. CDR3 loop: CASSARRGRVETQYF. The CDR3 coding sequence is TGTGCCAGCAGCGCACGAAGGGGGCGGGTGGAGACCCAGTACTTC.